This T cell receptor (beta chain) derives from a study of blood T cells in healthy people across ages. Points from the study as a whole: Roughly linear declines in TCR beta diversity per million T cells occurred with age. Both higher diversity and more naive CD4+ cells marked long-lived donors when set against aged donors. Because donor CMV status was unknown, expanded clonotype changes were possibly confounded.

Primed by a sample-barcoded 5' primer and a J-beta primer mix, a second PCR proceeded for roughly 6 to 12 cycles. TCRdb recomputed calls from the 5' RACE reads with MiXCR, one row per CDR3 protein. The sample holds some 1.6 million distinct CDR3 sequences, about 31% seen once. Germline values: CDR1 SGHRS, CDR2 YFSETQ. The CDR3 extends over 16 amino acids. Germline trimming cut 10 bases from V and 3 bases from J; bases unmatched to any gene: 14. As concerns this clonotype: Its antigen is not identified.

The chain combines TRBV5-1 with TRBJ2-7, with 12 bases fitting TRBD2. The specimen was blood. The clonotype originates from a woman younger than 45 in good health. CDR3 protein: CASRGLAGGPYYEQYF. As DNA, the CDR3 is TGCGCCTCCCGAGGGCTAGCGGGAGGGCCGTACTACGAGCAGTACTTC. Full variable domain (outside the CDR3, taken from reference TRBV5-1 and TRBJ2-7): KAGVTQTPRYLIKTRGQQVTLSCSPISGHRSVSWYQQTPGQGLQFLFEYFSETQRNKGNFPGRFSGRQFSNSRSEMNVSTLELGDSALYLCASRGLAGGPYYEQYFGPGTRLTVT.